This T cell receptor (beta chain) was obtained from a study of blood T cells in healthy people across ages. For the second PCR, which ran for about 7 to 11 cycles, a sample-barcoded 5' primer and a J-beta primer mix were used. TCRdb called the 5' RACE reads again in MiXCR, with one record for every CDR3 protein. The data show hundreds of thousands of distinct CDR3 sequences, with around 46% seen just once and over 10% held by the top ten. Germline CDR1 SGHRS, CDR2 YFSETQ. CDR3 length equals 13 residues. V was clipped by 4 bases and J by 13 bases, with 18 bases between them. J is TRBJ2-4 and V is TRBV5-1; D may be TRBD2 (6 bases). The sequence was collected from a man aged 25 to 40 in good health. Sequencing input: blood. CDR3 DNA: TGCGCCAGCAGCCTAGGGTCGCCCCGGGAGCAGTACTTC. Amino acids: CASSLGSPREQYF.